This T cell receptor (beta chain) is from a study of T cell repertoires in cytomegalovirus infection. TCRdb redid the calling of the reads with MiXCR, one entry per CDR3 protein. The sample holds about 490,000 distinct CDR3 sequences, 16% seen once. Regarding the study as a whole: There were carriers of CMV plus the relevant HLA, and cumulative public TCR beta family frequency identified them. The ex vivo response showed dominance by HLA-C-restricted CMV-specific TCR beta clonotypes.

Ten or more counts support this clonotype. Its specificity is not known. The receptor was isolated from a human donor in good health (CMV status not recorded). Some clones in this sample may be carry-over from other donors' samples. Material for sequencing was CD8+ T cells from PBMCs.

CDR3: CASSLGGGTGDQPQHF. The CDR3 coding sequence is TGTGCCAGCAGCTTAGGCGGGGGGACAGGGGATCAGCCCCAGCATTTT. The rearrangement links TRBV7-9 to TRBJ1-5; 10 bases map to TRBD1. Trimming cost V 1 base and J 5 bases; bases outside gene matches: 5. The germline CDR1 and CDR2 sequences are SEHNR and FQNEAQ (reference sequence). The CDR3 has 16 residues.